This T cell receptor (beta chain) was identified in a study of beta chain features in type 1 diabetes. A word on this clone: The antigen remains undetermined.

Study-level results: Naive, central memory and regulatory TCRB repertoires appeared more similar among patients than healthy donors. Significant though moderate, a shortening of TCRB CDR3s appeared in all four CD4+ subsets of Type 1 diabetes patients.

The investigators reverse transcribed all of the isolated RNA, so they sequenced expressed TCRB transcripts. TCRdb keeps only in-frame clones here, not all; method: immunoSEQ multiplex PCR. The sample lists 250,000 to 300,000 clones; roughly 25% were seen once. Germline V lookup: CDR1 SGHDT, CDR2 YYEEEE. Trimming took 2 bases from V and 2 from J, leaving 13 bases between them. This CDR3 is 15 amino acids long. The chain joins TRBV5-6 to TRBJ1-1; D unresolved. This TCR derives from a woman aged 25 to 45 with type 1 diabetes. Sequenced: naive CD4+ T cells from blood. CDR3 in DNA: TGTGCCAGCAGCTTTGGGTCGCGGGGAAACACTGAAGCTTTCTTT. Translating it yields CASSFGSRGNTEAFF.